This T cell receptor (beta chain) appears in the sequencing data of a study of CD8+CD57+ T cells in acquired aplastic anemia. Study at large: The average for DNA from sorted CD4+ and CD8+ cells was around 3.5 ug. Healthy donors gave about 10 million reads on average for CD4+ cells. General study findings and limits: The study identified almost 30 CD8+ CDR3 sequences shared by patients and controls. Patients and controls had CD8+ Simpson's diversity values that were not significantly distinct.

The TCR beta profiling, which covered VDJ combination and CDR3 sequence, was carried out using genomic DNA as the template. In TCRdb, the reads were re-called with MiXCR into one record per CDR3 protein. The sample lists some 170,000 distinct CDR3 sequences; roughly 47% were seen once. Note on this clonotype: Its target is unknown.

In germline, CDR1 is SQVTM, CDR2 ANQGSEA. The CDR3 totals 14 residues. Losses at the gene ends were 5 bases for V and 5 bases for J; bases not matched to a gene: 9. The chain has TRBV29-1 and TRBJ1-2; 9 nucleotides match TRBD1. The sequencing input was sorted CD4+, CD8+, or CD8+CD57+ T cells (not recorded which) from PBMCs. The origin of this receptor is a human donor in good health. The CDR3 DNA is TGCAGCGTTAGCACCGACAGGGGGAAATATGGCTACACCTTC. This codes for CSVSTDRGKYGYTF.